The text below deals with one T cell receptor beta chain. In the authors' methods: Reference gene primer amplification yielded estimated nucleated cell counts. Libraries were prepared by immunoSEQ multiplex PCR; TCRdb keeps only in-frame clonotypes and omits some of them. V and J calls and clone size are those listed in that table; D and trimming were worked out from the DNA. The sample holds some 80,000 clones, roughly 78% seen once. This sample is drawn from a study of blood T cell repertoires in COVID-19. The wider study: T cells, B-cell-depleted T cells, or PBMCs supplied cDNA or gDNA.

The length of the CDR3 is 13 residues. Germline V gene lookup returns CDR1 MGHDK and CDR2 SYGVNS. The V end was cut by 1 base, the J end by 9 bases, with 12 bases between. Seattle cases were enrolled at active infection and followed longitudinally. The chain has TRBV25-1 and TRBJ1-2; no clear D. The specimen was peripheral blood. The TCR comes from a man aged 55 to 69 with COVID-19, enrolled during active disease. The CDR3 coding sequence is TGTGCCAGCAGTGAATCTTGGGAGCTGAGCTACACCTTC. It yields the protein CASSESWELSYTF.